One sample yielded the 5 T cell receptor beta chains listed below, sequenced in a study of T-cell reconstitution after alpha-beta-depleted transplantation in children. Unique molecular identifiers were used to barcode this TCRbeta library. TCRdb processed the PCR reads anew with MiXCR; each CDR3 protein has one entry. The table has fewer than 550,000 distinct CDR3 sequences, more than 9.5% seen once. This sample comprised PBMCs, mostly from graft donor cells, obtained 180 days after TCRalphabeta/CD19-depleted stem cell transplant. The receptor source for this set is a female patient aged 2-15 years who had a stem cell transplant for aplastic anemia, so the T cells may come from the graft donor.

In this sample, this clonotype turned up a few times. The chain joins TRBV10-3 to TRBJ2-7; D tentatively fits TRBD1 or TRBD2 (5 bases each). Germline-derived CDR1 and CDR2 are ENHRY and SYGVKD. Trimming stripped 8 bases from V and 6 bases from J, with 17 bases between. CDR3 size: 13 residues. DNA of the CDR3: TGTGCCATCCTAAGCCCCGGGACGCGCGAGCAGTACTTC. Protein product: CAILSPGTREQYF.

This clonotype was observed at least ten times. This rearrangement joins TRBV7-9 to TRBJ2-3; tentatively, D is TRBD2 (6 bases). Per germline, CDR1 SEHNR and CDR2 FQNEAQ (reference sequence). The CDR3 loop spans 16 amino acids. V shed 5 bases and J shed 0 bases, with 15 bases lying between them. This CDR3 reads CASSVGGLSSTDTQYF. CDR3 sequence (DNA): TGTGCCAGCAGCGTAGGAGGACTATCTAGCACAGATACGCAGTATTTT.

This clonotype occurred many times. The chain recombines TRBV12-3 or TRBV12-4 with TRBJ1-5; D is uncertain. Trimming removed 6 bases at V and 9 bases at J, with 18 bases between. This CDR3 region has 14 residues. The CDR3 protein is CASRYTSTGGPQHF. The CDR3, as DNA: TGTGCCAGCAGGTATACATCGACGGGCGGGCCCCAGCATTTT.

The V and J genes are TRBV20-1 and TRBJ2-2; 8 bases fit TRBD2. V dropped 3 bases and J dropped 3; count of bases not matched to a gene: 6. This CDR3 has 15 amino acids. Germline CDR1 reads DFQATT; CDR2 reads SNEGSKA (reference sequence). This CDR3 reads CSASDGGGDTGELFF. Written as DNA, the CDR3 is TGCAGTGCTAGTGACGGGGGGGGAGACACCGGGGAGCTGTTTTTT.

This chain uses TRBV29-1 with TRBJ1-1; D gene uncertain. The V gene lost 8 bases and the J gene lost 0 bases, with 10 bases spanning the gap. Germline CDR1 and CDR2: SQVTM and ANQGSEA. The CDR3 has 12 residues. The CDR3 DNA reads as TGCAGCTCTCTCACAGTGAACACTGAAGCTTTCTTT. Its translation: CSSLTVNTEAFF.